This entry lists 27 T cell receptor beta chains sequenced from one sample in a study of blood T cell repertoires in COVID-19. The table came from immunoSEQ multiplex PCR; TCRdb's copy has only in-frame clones and leaves some out. The sample consists of around 190,000 clones, around three quarters of them appearing once. Material: peripheral blood. Source of these receptors: a man between 70 and 80 years old with active or convalescent COVID-19.

The V call is TRBV3-1 (or the pseudogene TRBV3-2), the J call TRBJ2-6; D perhaps matches TRBD1 (6 bases). The V and J ends lost 10 bases and 7 bases respectively, with 20 bases between them. The CDR3 contains 15 residues. Germline V CDR1 and CDR2: LGHDT, YNNKEL (reference sequence). The CDR3 region has the DNA TGTGCCACCGGACAGACTGAAACTGACGCCAACGTCCTGACTTTC. Protein: CATGQTETDANVLTF.

This clone was seen a handful of times. This chain uses TRBV27 with TRBJ2-7; 7 positions match TRBD1. The V gene end was trimmed by 3 bases and the J gene end by 2 bases; junction bases not matched to a gene: 4. Germline V gene data show CDR1 as MNHEY and CDR2 as SMNVEV (reference sequence). CDR3 length: 14 amino acids. CDR3 nucleotides: TGTGCCAGCAGTTTGAGTACAGGGGCCTACGAGCAGTACTTC. Translation: CASSLSTGAYEQYF.

The count of this clone is one. The DNA of the CDR3 is TGTGCCATCAGTGAGGAGAAAGATACGCAGTATTTT. This sequence encodes CAISEEKDTQYF. J is TRBJ2-3 and V is TRBV10-3; D is ambiguous. The CDR3 runs to 12 residues. V was trimmed by 2 bases and J by 5 bases, leaving 5 bases between them. Germline CDR1 and CDR2: ENHRY and SYGVKD.

The chain combines TRBV28 with TRBJ1-5, with D unresolved. This CDR3 is 16 amino acids long. Germline V gene data show CDR1 as MDHEN and CDR2 as SYDVKM. The ends were cut back, 2 bases at V and 0 bases at J, with 11 bases in the middle. The CDR3 sequence: CASSLGSAYSNQPQHF. CDR3 bases: TGTGCCAGCAGTTTAGGGAGTGCCTATAGCAATCAGCCCCAGCATTTT.

The chain links TRBV9 to TRBJ1-5, with 10 bases fitting TRBD1. The V and J ends lost 7 bases and 0 bases, in that order; junction bases with no gene match: 4. Germline lookup yields CDR1 SGDLS and CDR2 YYNGEE. CDR3 length equals 15 residues. The CDR3, as DNA: TGTGCCAGCTCAGGGACAGGGGATAGCAATCAGCCCCAGCATTTT. It codes for CASSGTGDSNQPQHF.

J is TRBJ2-6 and V is TRBV9, with 8 bases matching TRBD1. There are 22 residues in the CDR3. The ends lost 1 base at V and 2 bases at J; junction bases unmatched: 20. Germline V CDR1 and CDR2: SGDLS, YYNGEE. The CDR3 here is CASSVISTRDRILETGANVLTF. CDR3 nucleotide sequence: TGTGCCAGCAGCGTAATCTCAACACGGGACAGGATCCTAGAGACTGGGGCCAACGTCCTGACTTTC.

Here the CDR3 reads CASSPMGAESYNEQFF. The CDR3 DNA reads TGTGCCAGCAGCCCAATGGGGGCCGAATCCTACAATGAGCAGTTCTTC. V and J are TRBV11-2 and TRBJ2-1; D perhaps matches TRBD1 (6 bases). The CDR3 spans 16 residues. V was trimmed by 5 bases and J by 1 base, leaving 15 bases between them. Germline V CDR1 and CDR2: SGHAT, FQNNGV.

This clone has a single count. V usage is TRBV5-4 and J usage is TRBJ1-6, with D uncertain. The germline V gene encodes CDR1 SGHNT and CDR2 YYREEE (reference sequence). The V gene lost 3 bases and the J gene lost 9 bases, with 13 bases spanning the gap. The CDR3 covers 14 residues. For the CDR3, the DNA is TGTGCCAGCAGCTCCTATAGGTCGGGTTCACCCCTCCACTTT. It encodes CASSSYRSGSPLHF.

V usage is TRBV7-9 and J usage is TRBJ1-5, with D possibly being TRBD1 (6 bases). The CDR3 covers 13 residues. V was cut by 5 bases and J by 3 bases, with 8 bases left in between. Germline CDR1 SEHNR, CDR2 FQNEAQ (reference sequence). CDR3 amino acids: CASSRDNNQPQHF. CDR3 bases: TGTGCCAGCAGCCGGGACAACAATCAGCCCCAGCATTTT.

The chain employs TRBV7-8 and TRBJ1-4, with D possibly matching TRBD1 (5 bases). Trimming shortened V by 5 bases and J by 0 bases, and 16 bases separated the two germline ends. From germline, CDR1 is SGHVS and CDR2 FQNEAQ. This CDR3 region has 17 residues. CDR3 nucleotide sequence: TGTGCCAGCAGCCATTGGGGCGGACGGTCAACTAATGAAAAACTGTTTTTT. This codes for CASSHWGGRSTNEKLFF. The whole variable domain, filled in from reference TRBV7-8 and TRBJ1-4, reads GAGVSQSPRYKVAKRGQDVALRCDPISGHVSLFWYQQALGQGPEFLTYFQNEAQLDKSGLPSDRFFAERPEGSVSTLKIQRTQQEDSAVYLCASSHWGGRSTNEKLFFGSGTQLSVL.

The J gene is TRBJ2-5, the V gene TRBV16; no clear D gene. The CDR3 is 13 residues long. Germline V gene lookup returns CDR1 KGHSY and CDR2 FQNENV. V dropped 1 base and J dropped 5 bases, with 8 bases sitting between them. CDR3 in DNA: TGTGCCAGCAGCCAATGGGCCAGGGAGACCCAGTACTTC. It encodes CASSQWARETQYF.

The gene calls are TRBV28 and TRBJ1-2; 8 nucleotides match TRBD1. There are 14 residues in the CDR3. The V gene's germline CDR1 is MDHEN and CDR2 SYDVKM. The trim removed 6 bases at V and 8 bases at J, leaving 11 bases unmatched. The CDR3 DNA reads as TGTGCCAGCAGACTCCAGGGGGCGCCGAGCGGCTACACCTTC. Its protein product is CASRLQGAPSGYTF.

A few counts support this clone. The chain has TRBV30 and TRBJ1-6; TRBD1 agrees at 9 bases. Germline CDR1 and CDR2: GTSNPN and SVGIG (reference sequence). V lost 4 bases to trimming and J lost 9 bases; unmatched junction nucleotides: 16. The CDR3 has 17 amino acids. CDR3 sequence reads: CAWTLGIGQGFGSPLHF. CDR3 nucleotide sequence: TGTGCCTGGACGCTAGGGATTGGACAGGGGTTCGGTTCACCCCTCCACTTT.

The chain recombines TRBV7-2 with TRBJ2-2; D is ambiguous. Germline values: CDR1 SGHTA, CDR2 FQGNSA. The CDR3 loop spans 13 amino acids. The germline V and J ends were trimmed by 4 bases and 6 bases, with 9 bases remaining between them. The DNA of the CDR3 is TGTGCCAGCAGCTCCCGGAGTTCCGGGGAGCTGTTTTTT. Protein sequence: CASSSRSSGELFF.

CDR3 DNA sequence: TGTGCCAGCAGCCTAGGGACAAGTTTCTACGAGCAGTACTTC. Translated, it gives CASSLGTSFYEQYF. This rearrangement joins TRBV7-2 to TRBJ2-7; possibly TRBD1 for D (6 bases). This CDR3 is 14 amino acids long. The germline CDR1 and CDR2 sequences are SGHTA and FQGNSA. V gave up 5 bases and J gave up 3 bases, with 14 bases separating them.

The chain is built from TRBV5-8 and TRBJ1-5, with D maybe TRBD1 (5 bases). This CDR3 spans 16 amino acids. V was pared by 0 bases and J by 5 bases, with 15 bases between. CDR1 is SGHTS and CDR2 is YDEGEE in the germline V gene. This chain's CDR3 is CASSLGGGMSHQPQHF. The CDR3 nucleotides are TGTGCCAGCAGCTTGGGCGGGGGAATGAGTCATCAGCCCCAGCATTTT.

The V call is TRBV5-4, the J call TRBJ1-4; D not certain. V was pared by 0 bases and J by 7 bases, with 13 bases between. The germline V gene encodes CDR1 SGHNT and CDR2 YYREEE (reference sequence). The CDR3 sequence is 15 residues long. CDR3 nucleotide sequence: TGTGCCAGCAGCTTGGGCAGTTCGTTGTCTGAAAAACTGTTTTTT. It specifies CASSLGSSLSEKLFF.

V is TRBV11-3 and J is TRBJ1-1, with 8 positions matching TRBD1. J gave up 0 bases and V 5 bases, and 8 bases lay outside the gene matches. Germline CDR1 is SGHNT and CDR2 is YENEEA. This CDR3 has 16 amino acids. The DNA for the CDR3 is TGTGCCAGCAGCCTGGGACAGGATGGAATGAACACTGAAGCTTTCTTT. It translates to CASSLGQDGMNTEAFF.

The chain recombines TRBV6-5 with TRBJ1-1; D is uncertain. CDR1 is MNHEY, CDR2 SVGAGI, per germline. The CDR3 sequence is 13 residues long. Trimming took 6 bases from V and 1 from J, leaving 9 bases between them. The DNA for the CDR3 is TGTGCCAGCAGCAAGACAAAGAACACTGAAGCTTTCTTT. Translation: CASSKTKNTEAFF.

This clone occurred a few times. The chain links TRBV2 to TRBJ2-7, with TRBD2 matching 9 bases. The CDR3 extends over 15 amino acids. V was clipped by 3 bases and J by 7 bases; unmatched bases: 10. Germline CDR1 reads SNHLY; CDR2 reads FYNNEI. The CDR3 sequence: CASSDILAGVGEQYF. The CDR3 DNA reads as TGTGCCAGCAGTGATATTTTAGCGGGAGTAGGGGAGCAGTACTTC.

The chain has TRBV10-1 and TRBJ1-3; the match to TRBD1 covers 9 bases. This CDR3 comprises 15 residues. J lost 1 base, V lost 4 bases, and 2 bases had no gene match. Germline CDR1 and CDR2: WNHNN and SYGVQD (reference sequence). The CDR3 is CASSADRGSGNTIYF. In nucleotides, the CDR3 is TGCGCCAGCAGTGCGGACAGGGGATCTGGAAACACCATATATTTT.

The J gene is TRBJ1-5, the V gene TRBV7-2; a weak D match, TRBD1 (5 bases). Trimming took off 1 base at V and 1 base at J, with 11 bases between the two ends. This CDR3 spans 16 amino acids. Germline V gene data show CDR1 as SGHTA and CDR2 as FQGNSA. In DNA form, the CDR3 reads TGTGCCAGCAGCTTAGTTGGGACTCAGAGCAATCAGCCCCAGCATTTT. Protein product: CASSLVGTQSNQPQHF.

V is TRBV11-2 and J is TRBJ2-7, with 9 bases matching TRBD2. Looked up from germline, CDR1 is SGHAT and CDR2 is FQNNGV. This CDR3 is 15 amino acids long. Trimming at V came to 1 base and at J to 3 bases, leaving 4 bases not matched to a gene. DNA for the CDR3: TGTGCCAGCAGCTTAGGTAGCGGGGGACTCTACGAGCAGTACTTC. Translated: CASSLGSGGLYEQYF.

V and J are TRBV2 and TRBJ1-5; D is ambiguous. Germline-derived CDR1 and CDR2 are SNHLY and FYNNEI. The CDR3 extends over 15 amino acids. Trimming took 3 bases from V and 1 from J, leaving 10 bases between them. The CDR3 sequence is CASSEFQRSNQPQHF. CDR3 DNA sequence: TGTGCCAGCAGTGAGTTTCAGCGGAGCAATCAGCCCCAGCATTTT.

The chain links TRBV7-2 to TRBJ1-2; D unclear. Germline loops: CDR1 SGHTA, CDR2 FQGNSA. Trimming cost V 3 bases and J 6 bases, with 11 bases left between them. This CDR3 has 13 amino acids. The CDR3 protein is CASSLNLRDGYTF. The CDR3, as DNA: TGTGCCAGCAGCTTGAATTTACGGGATGGCTACACCTTC.

This chain joins TRBV7-8 and TRBJ1-1; D unclear. Per germline, CDR1 SGHVS and CDR2 FQNEAQ. Trimming stripped 1 base from V and 0 bases from J, with 15 bases between. The CDR3 runs to 17 residues. The CDR3 sequence is CASSLVGIGSMNTEAFF. Here the CDR3 DNA reads TGTGCCAGCAGCTTAGTTGGGATCGGGAGCATGAACACTGAAGCTTTCTTT. Combining the CDR3 with reference TRBV7-8 and TRBJ1-1 gives the whole variable domain GAGVSQSPRYKVAKRGQDVALRCDPISGHVSLFWYQQALGQGPEFLTYFQNEAQLDKSGLPSDRFFAERPEGSVSTLKIQRTQQEDSAVYLCASSLVGIGSMNTEAFFGQGTRLTVV.

The rearrangement uses TRBV4-3 and TRBJ2-7, with a possible D match to TRBD1 (5 bases). This CDR3 has 15 residues. Looked up from germline, CDR1 is LGHNA and CDR2 is YSLEER. V dropped 4 bases and J dropped 0 bases, with 13 bases sitting between them. The CDR3 region has the DNA TGCGCCAGCAGCCCACAGACAGATAGCTCCTACGAGCAGTACTTC. Residues: CASSPQTDSSYEQYF.